This TCR beta chain was recorded in a study of cytomegalovirus exposure and HLA in healthy donors. Study background: Within the Caucasian-associated ancestry cluster were more than 75% of the roughly 400 genotyped donors.

There are a few counts of this clone. The antigen remains undetermined. Trimming stripped 5 bases from V and 4 bases from J, with 12 bases between. The CDR3 runs to 15 residues. From germline, CDR1 is MNHEY and CDR2 SMNVEV (reference sequence). Findings and limits, study-wide: Sequencing likely produced, as an artifact, a cluster of highly shared sequence variants.

Both 60 Vbeta primers and 13 Jbeta primers went into the PCR. Sequenced by immunoSEQ multiplex PCR; TCRdb stores in-frame clones only, minus some. The table has approximately 85,000 clones, around 80% seen once; the top ten hold 32%. The TCR comes from a man in his fifties in good health and CMV-seropositive. Sequencing used PBMCs. The rearrangement links TRBV27 to TRBJ1-6; tentative D call: TRBD1 (6 bases). The CDR3 DNA reads TGTGCCAGCAGTCTCCGGACAGATTATAATTCACCCCTCCACTTT. This codes for CASSLRTDYNSPLHF.